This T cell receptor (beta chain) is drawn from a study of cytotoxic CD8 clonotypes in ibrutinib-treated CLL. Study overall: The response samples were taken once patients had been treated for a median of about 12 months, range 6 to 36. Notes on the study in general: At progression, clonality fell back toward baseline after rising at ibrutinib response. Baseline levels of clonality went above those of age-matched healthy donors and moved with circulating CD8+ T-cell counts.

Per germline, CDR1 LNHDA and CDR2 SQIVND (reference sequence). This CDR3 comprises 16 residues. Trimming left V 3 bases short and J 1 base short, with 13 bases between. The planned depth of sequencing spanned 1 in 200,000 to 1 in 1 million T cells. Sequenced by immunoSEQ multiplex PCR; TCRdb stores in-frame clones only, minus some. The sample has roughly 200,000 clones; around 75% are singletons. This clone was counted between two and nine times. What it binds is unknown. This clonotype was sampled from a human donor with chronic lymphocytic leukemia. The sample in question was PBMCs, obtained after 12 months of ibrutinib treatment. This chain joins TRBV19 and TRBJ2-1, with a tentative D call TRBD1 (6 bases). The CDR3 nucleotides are TGTGCCAGTAGTATTACAGGGAGTACGTCCTACAATGAGCAGTTCTTC. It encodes CASSITGSTSYNEQFF.